This is a list of T cell receptor beta chains from one sample in a study of T cell changes during pregnancy in multiple sclerosis. Only in-frame clones appear in the TCRdb table, and some are missing; sequencing was by immunoSEQ multiplex PCR. Altogether tens of thousands of clones are present, around 90% being singletons, with the ten largest covering 0.67%. The sample was CD4+ T cells from peripheral blood mononuclear cells, taken in the first trimester of pregnancy. These receptors came from a female donor with multiple sclerosis, enrolled in a pregnancy study. The CDR3 runs from the conserved cysteine through the conserved F or W. D genes are given only for firm matches. Only part of the rows carry a size: once, few, many, or a class if the clone is expanded.

cdr3_aa cdr3_nt j_call d_call v_call clone_size
CASSLIGWLAGDPPLSYEQYF TGTGCCAGCAGTTTAATAGGTTGGCTAGCGGGAGATCCGCCGTTATCCTACGAGCAGTACTTC TRBJ2-7 TRBD2 TRBV28 NA
CASSFTGTGDEQYF TGTGCCAGTAGTTTCACCGGGACAGGGGACGAGCAGTACTTC TRBJ2-7 TRBD1 TRBV19 NA
CASSFTGNSYEQYF TGTGCCAGCAGCTTCACCGGGAACTCCTACGAGCAGTACTTC TRBJ2-7 NA TRBV7-9 NA
CASSFWPNEKLFF TGTGCCAGCAGCTTTTGGCCTAATGAAAAACTGTTTTTT TRBJ1-4 NA TRBV5-8 NA
CASSPGNTDTQYF TGTGCCAGCTCACCTGGCAACACAGATACGCAGTATTTT TRBJ2-3 NA TRBV18 NA
CASTPPGEYEQYF TGTGCCAGTACCCCCCCTGGGGAGTACGAGCAGTACTTC TRBJ2-7 NA TRBV19 NA
CASSPHGVPYEQYF TGTGCCAGCAGCCCCCACGGGGTCCCCTACGAGCAGTACTTC TRBJ2-7 NA TRBV7-9 NA
CASSQDGGTTDTQYF TGCGCCAGCAGCCAAGATGGCGGGACCACAGATACGCAGTATTTT TRBJ2-3 NA TRBV4-3 NA
CASITGTGPGNTIYF TGTGCCAGCATTACAGGGACGGGCCCTGGAAACACCATATATTTT TRBJ1-3 NA TRBV28 NA
CASSQVLSGASYEQYF TGCGCCAGCAGCCAAGTTCTTAGCGGGGCTTCCTACGAGCAGTACTTC TRBJ2-7 TRBD2 TRBV4-1 NA
CASSELYYGYTF TGTGCCAGCAGTGAACTGTACTATGGCTACACCTTC TRBJ1-2 NA TRBV2 NA
CASRRSGRANEQFF TGTGCCAGCAGGCGTAGCGGGAGGGCCAATGAGCAGTTCTTC TRBJ2-1 TRBD2 TRBV5-6 NA
CASSVGGQLNTEAFF TGTGCCAGCAGCGTAGGTGGGCAGTTGAACACTGAAGCTTTCTTT TRBJ1-1 NA TRBV9 NA
CSVEVPRAGVYYEQFF TGCAGCGTTGAGGTGCCGAGGGCAGGGGTCTATTATGAGCAGTTCTTC TRBJ2-1 NA TRBV29-1 once
CASSGALAGVNEQFF TGTGCCAGCAGCGGGGCACTAGCGGGAGTGAATGAGCAGTTCTTC TRBJ2-1 TRBD2 TRBV9 NA
CASSFASSDTQYF TGTGCCAGTAGCTTCGCTAGCTCCGATACGCAGTATTTT TRBJ2-3 NA TRBV19 NA
CASSLAGYLETQYF TGTGCCAGCAGCCTAGCCGGGTATCTAGAGACCCAGTACTTC TRBJ2-5 NA TRBV14 NA
CASSHGLAEAYEQYF TGCGCCAGCAGCCACGGACTAGCGGAGGCCTACGAGCAGTACTTC TRBJ2-7 TRBD2 TRBV5-1 NA
CASSEGRGTAFTGELFF TGTGCCAGCAGTGAGGGTCGCGGGACGGCTTTCACCGGGGAGCTGTTTTTT TRBJ2-2 NA TRBV6-1 NA
CASKPGQNNQPQHF TGTGCCAGCAAACCGGGACAGAATAATCAGCCCCAGCATTTT TRBJ1-5 TRBD1 TRBV2 NA
CASTKTPRGETQYF TGTGCCAGCACCAAAACTCCTCGGGGAGAGACCCAGTACTTC TRBJ2-5 NA TRBV7-6 NA
CSASFLETQYF TGCAGTGCTAGCTTTCTGGAGACCCAGTACTTC TRBJ2-5 NA TRBV20-1 NA
CASSGTGGWSYNEQFF TGTGCCAGCAGTGGTACAGGGGGTTGGTCCTACAATGAGCAGTTCTTC TRBJ2-1 TRBD1 TRBV6-1 NA
CASSPGWDRIEAFF TGTGCCAGCAGCCCCGGTTGGGACAGGATTGAAGCTTTCTTT TRBJ1-1 TRBD1 TRBV11-2 NA
CASSVQGTGITTNEKLFF TGTGCCAGTAGTGTACAGGGGACGGGAATAACAACTAATGAAAAACTGTTTTTT TRBJ1-4 TRBD1 TRBV19 NA
CSATDSAYEQYF TGCAGCGCGACGGACAGCGCCTACGAGCAGTACTTC TRBJ2-7 NA TRBV29-1 NA
CSARTSAYEQYF TGCAGCGCTCGGACTTCAGCCTACGAGCAGTACTTC TRBJ2-7 NA TRBV29-1 NA
CASSQMRDSAYEQYF TGTGCCAGCAGCCAAATGAGGGACAGCGCCTACGAGCAGTACTTC TRBJ2-7 TRBD1 TRBV16 NA
CSVVRETRAFF TGCAGCGTTGTGCGGGAAACTAGAGCTTTCTTT TRBJ1-1 NA TRBV29-1 NA
CSVEVLSNEQFF TGCAGCGTTGAAGTTCTTTCCAATGAGCAGTTCTTC TRBJ2-1 NA TRBV29-1 NA
CASSLYSGGTEAFF TGTGCCAGCAGTTTATACTCAGGGGGCACTGAAGCTTTCTTT TRBJ1-1 TRBD1 TRBV28 NA
CASSLARAETQYF TGTGCCAGCAGCTTAGCCAGGGCGGAGACCCAGTACTTC TRBJ2-5 NA TRBV7-2 NA
CASSERVGSGANVLTF TGTGCCAGCAGTGAAAGAGTCGGCTCTGGGGCCAACGTCCTGACTTTC TRBJ2-6 NA TRBV6-1 NA
CASSVRIRGNTGELFF TGTGCCAGCAGCGTAAGGATCCGGGGGAACACCGGGGAGCTGTTTTTT TRBJ2-2 NA TRBV9 NA
CASSSLPSTTIFYEQYF TGTGCCAGCAGCTCCCTACCCAGTACAACTATTTTCTACGAGCAGTACTTC TRBJ2-7 NA TRBV7-2 NA
CASSRPGQGGYEQYF TGTGCCAGCAGCAGACCGGGACAGGGAGGCTACGAGCAGTACTTC TRBJ2-7 TRBD1 TRBV5-5 NA
CASSLGSGSVTDTQYF TGTGCCAGCAGTTTAGGGAGCGGGAGCGTCACAGATACGCAGTATTTT TRBJ2-3 TRBD2 TRBV28 NA
CASSLGAQGAQYF TGTGCCAGCAGCTTAGGGGCCCAGGGCGCCCAGTACTTC TRBJ2-5 NA TRBV7-6 once
CASSALEVGGELFF TGTGCCAGCAGCGCCTTAGAGGTGGGCGGGGAGCTGTTTTTT TRBJ2-2 NA TRBV9 once
CASRVTSIGELFF TGTGCCAGCAGGGTGACTAGCATCGGGGAGCTGTTTTTT TRBJ2-2 TRBD2 TRBV2 NA
CASSFNPSTDTQYF TGTGCCAGCAGCTTTAATCCTAGCACAGATACGCAGTATTTT TRBJ2-3 NA TRBV7-2 NA